This T cell receptor beta chain was observed in a study of blood T cell repertoires in COVID-19. The assay was immunoSEQ multiplex PCR, and TCRdb's table has in-frame clones only and misses some. The data hold 75,000 to 100,000 clones, with 77% observed a single time. This CDR3 has 14 amino acids. The V gene's germline CDR1 is LNHDA and CDR2 SQIVND (reference sequence). Trimming took 5 bases from V and 3 from J, leaving 11 bases between them. The sequenced material came from peripheral blood. V gene TRBV19 combines with J gene TRBJ1-5; a possible D gene is TRBD1 (6 bases). The receptor comes from a woman of 80 years or more with acute or convalescent COVID-19. For the CDR3, the DNA is TGTGCCAGTAGTCTCGGACAGCTCAATCAGCCCCAGCATTTT. Translation gives CASSLGQLNQPQHF.